These 28 T cell receptor beta chains came from one sample sequenced in a study of T cell responses to AZD1222 COVID-19 vaccine. Clones were sequenced by immunoSEQ multiplex PCR, and TCRdb holds only the in-frame ones, with some missing. The table shows approximately 150,000 clones, with approximately 90% occurring only once. The source was peripheral blood, collected on day 0 of AZD1222 vaccination. All receptors come from an adult in good health.

The rearrangement joins TRBV28 to TRBJ1-2, with D uncertain. Trimming pared 5 bases from V and 1 base from J, leaving 5 bases between. This CDR3 contains 12 residues. Germline CDR1 reads MDHEN; CDR2 reads SYDVKM. In nucleotides, the CDR3 is TGTGCCAGCAGTATACTTAACTATGGCTACACCTTC. Amino acids: CASSILNYGYTF.

The chain carries TRBV9 and TRBJ1-1; possibly TRBD1 for D (5 bases). Germline CDR1 reads SGDLS; CDR2 reads YYNGEE. This CDR3 is built from 15 residues. The V and J ends lost 3 bases and 1 base respectively, with 13 bases between them. For the CDR3, the DNA is TGTGCCAGCAGCGACTCGGGACTGACGAACACTGAAGCTTTCTTT. Translated, it gives CASSDSGLTNTEAFF.

The rearrangement joins TRBV30 to TRBJ1-6; 12 nucleotides line up with TRBD1. The CDR3 extends over 16 amino acids. V was pared by 3 bases and J by 9 bases, with 9 bases of the junction left unmatched. Germline V CDR1 and CDR2: GTSNPN, SVGIG (reference sequence). CDR3 region: CAWSGAGTGGGSPLHF. CDR3 sequence (DNA): TGTGCCTGGAGCGGCGCGGGGACAGGGGGCGGTTCACCCCTCCACTTT. Variable domain in full (rest from reference TRBV30 and TRBJ1-6): SQTIHQWPATLVQPVGSPLSLECTVEGTSNPNLYWYRQAAGRGLQLLFYSVGIGQISSEVPQNLSASRPQDRQFILSSKKLLLSDSGFYLCAWSGAGTGGGSPLHFGNGTRLTVT.

This clone was observed a handful of times. This chain connects TRBV7-3 to TRBJ2-1; no firm D call. The V and J ends lost 2 bases and 2 bases respectively, with 13 bases between them. This CDR3 is 16 amino acids long. Germline loops: CDR1 SGHTA, CDR2 FQGTGA. The CDR3 protein is CASSLLHDLTYNEQFF. In DNA form, the CDR3 reads TGTGCCAGCAGCTTATTACACGACTTGACCTACAATGAGCAGTTCTTC.

The chain recombines TRBV15 with TRBJ2-5; the D is unclear. V shed 0 bases and J shed 2 bases, with 4 bases lying between them. The CDR3 covers 13 residues. Per the germline V gene, CDR1 is LNHNV and CDR2 is YYDKDF (reference sequence). CDR3 residues: CATSRDTQETQYF. The CDR3 bases are TGTGCCACCAGCAGAGATACTCAAGAGACCCAGTACTTC.

The V call is TRBV2, the J call TRBJ2-7; 8 bases are a match to TRBD2. Germline V lookup: CDR1 SNHLY, CDR2 FYNNEI. This CDR3 has 15 amino acids. J gave up 1 base and V 5 bases, and 7 bases lay outside the gene matches. In nucleotides, the CDR3 is TGTGCCAGCAGTTACCTTAGCGGGATATCCTACGAGCAGTACTTC. As protein: CASSYLSGISYEQYF.

V gene TRBV27 combines with J gene TRBJ2-1; D perhaps matches TRBD2 (7 bases). CDR1 MNHEY and CDR2 SMNVEV come from the germline V gene (reference sequence). The CDR3 consists of 18 residues. Trimming pared 6 bases from V and 1 base from J, leaving 22 bases between. The CDR3 is CASSPLSRGGVSYNEQFF. The DNA for the CDR3 is TGTGCCAGCAGCCCGTTGTCTAGGGGGGGAGTTTCCTACAATGAGCAGTTCTTC.

The CDR3 DNA is TGTGCCAGCAGTCCGGGACAGGGGGACCAAGAGACCCAGTACTTC. Translated: CASSPGQGDQETQYF. V gene TRBV6-5 combines with J gene TRBJ2-5; 11 bases line up with TRBD1. CDR1 is MNHEY, CDR2 SVGAGI, per germline. V dropped 5 bases and J dropped 0; count of bases not matched to a gene: 2. The CDR3 spans 15 residues.

This clone came up once. The V call is TRBV19, the J call TRBJ1-2, with 7 bases aligning to TRBD1. The ends lost 10 bases at V and 4 bases at J; junction bases unmatched: 9. Germline CDR1 LNHDA, CDR2 SQIVND (reference sequence). The CDR3 loop spans 13 amino acids. The CDR3 reads CATVDRVLYGYTF. CDR3 nucleotides: TGTGCCACGGTCGACAGGGTCCTCTATGGCTACACCTTC.

V and J are TRBV18 and TRBJ1-2, with 8 bases matching TRBD1. Germline V lookup: CDR1 KGHSH, CDR2 LQKENI. The CDR3 consists of 14 residues. V gave up 0 bases and J gave up 6 bases; unmatched junction bases: 3. The DNA for the CDR3 is TGTGCCAGCTCACCACCGGACAGGGAAGATGGCTACACCTTC. Translating gives CASSPPDREDGYTF.

The chain combines TRBV5-1 with TRBJ1-6; tentatively, D is TRBD1 (6 bases). There are 16 residues in the CDR3. Germline V lookup: CDR1 SGHRS, CDR2 YFSETQ. V dropped 0 bases and J dropped 7 bases, with 14 bases sitting between them. In nucleotides, the CDR3 is TGCGCCAGCAGCTTGGAGGGGGTCACGAGGAATTCACCCCTCCACTTT. It codes for CASSLEGVTRNSPLHF.

The rearrangement uses TRBV19 and TRBJ1-2; D not certain. Per germline, CDR1 LNHDA and CDR2 SQIVND (reference sequence). This CDR3 contains 15 residues. V lost 1 base and J lost 0, with 9 bases in between. The CDR3 DNA reads as TGTGCCAGTAGTATAGGCCGGCGCTCTAACTATGGCTACACCTTC. It encodes CASSIGRRSNYGYTF.

V usage is TRBV2 and J usage is TRBJ2-3, with 12 bases identical to TRBD2. J gave up 6 bases and V 5 bases, and 3 bases lay outside the gene matches. CDR1 is SNHLY, CDR2 FYNNEI, per germline. There are 14 residues in the CDR3. The CDR3 sequence: CASSRTSGKDTQYF. The DNA for the CDR3 is TGTGCCAGCAGTAGGACTAGCGGGAAGGATACGCAGTATTTT.

V gene TRBV4-1 combines with J gene TRBJ2-7; D gene ambiguous. Germline loops: CDR1 MGHRA, CDR2 YSYEKL. V was clipped by 1 base and J by 1 base, with 5 bases between them. The CDR3 has 13 amino acids. The CDR3 DNA reads as TGCGCCAGCAGCCAAGCAGCGTCCTACGAGCAGTACTTC. This encodes CASSQAASYEQYF.

This clone has a single count. The chain joins TRBV11-2 to TRBJ2-7; 8 nucleotides align to TRBD1. Germline V gives CDR1 SGHAT, CDR2 FQNNGV. CDR3 length: 15 amino acids. V gave up 5 bases and J gave up 3 bases; unmatched junction bases: 9. Here the CDR3 DNA reads TGTGCCAGCAGCCCATGGACAGGGACTGACTACGAGCAGTACTTC. Translating gives CASSPWTGTDYEQYF.

The rearrangement joins TRBV11-3 to TRBJ2-5; the match to TRBD2 covers 12 bases. Per the germline V gene, CDR1 is SGHNT and CDR2 is YENEEA. V lost 5 bases to trimming and J lost 2 bases; unmatched junction nucleotides: 9. This CDR3 has 17 residues. The CDR3 loop is CASSGETSGREQETQYF. CDR3 DNA sequence: TGTGCCAGCAGCGGCGAGACTAGCGGGAGAGAGCAAGAGACCCAGTACTTC.

This chain joins TRBV4-1 and TRBJ1-6; D call uncertain. Trimming cost V 1 base and J 8 bases, with 12 bases left between them. Germline CDR1 reads MGHRA; CDR2 reads YSYEKL. This CDR3 spans 15 amino acids. The CDR3 sequence: CASSQGGMRDSPLHF. CDR3 bases: TGCGCCAGCAGCCAAGGAGGGATGCGGGATTCACCCCTCCACTTT.

The J gene is TRBJ1-6, the V gene TRBV30; 8 positions agree with TRBD1. The V gene end was trimmed by 1 base and the J gene end by 2 bases; junction bases not matched to a gene: 4. Germline CDR1 reads GTSNPN; CDR2 reads SVGIG (reference sequence). This CDR3 has 16 residues. DNA for the CDR3: TGTGCCTGGAGTGGGACAGGGAAGGCCTATAATTCACCCCTCCACTTT. It encodes CAWSGTGKAYNSPLHF.

The chain carries TRBV6-5 and TRBJ2-7; 8 bases match TRBD1. V lost 6 bases and J lost 7; bases outside the gene matches: 8. This CDR3 has 13 residues. CDR1 is MNHEY, CDR2 SVGAGI, per germline. CDR3 loop: CASSRTGSGEQYF. CDR3 sequence (DNA): TGTGCCAGCAGCCGGACAGGGTCGGGAGAGCAGTACTTC.

This rearrangement joins TRBV6-2 or TRBV6-3 to TRBJ2-3; unclear D gene. Per the germline V gene, CDR1 is MNHEY and CDR2 is SVGEGT. The CDR3 totals 15 residues. The V end lost 0 bases, the J end lost 2 bases, and 9 bases lay between the germline ends. The CDR3 DNA sequence: TGTGCCAGCAGTTACTCGACACGGTTCACAGATACGCAGTATTTT. As protein: CASSYSTRFTDTQYF.

V gene TRBV30 combines with J gene TRBJ1-4, with no clear D. Germline V CDR1 and CDR2: GTSNPN, SVGIG (reference sequence). The CDR3 is 14 amino acids. Between the trimmed V and J ends, which lost 1 base and 0 bases, there was a span of 6 bases. The CDR3 reads CAWSETTTNEKLFF. DNA of the CDR3: TGTGCCTGGAGTGAGACAACAACTAATGAAAAACTGTTTTTT.

The CDR3 region has the DNA TGTGCCAGCAGCCAGAGGGCCCTGGGACAACCGAACACTGAAGCTTTCTTT. It codes for CASSQRALGQPNTEAFF. The chain combines TRBV7-9 with TRBJ1-1, with D possibly TRBD1 on 6 matching bases. The germline V gene encodes CDR1 SEHNR and CDR2 FQNEAQ (reference sequence). Trimming left V 5 bases short and J 1 base short, with 20 bases between. This CDR3 region has 17 residues.

The J gene is TRBJ1-1, the V gene TRBV7-9; D is ambiguous. CDR1 is SEHNR and CDR2 is FQNEAQ in the germline V gene (reference sequence). V shed 4 bases and J shed 2 bases, with 8 bases lying between them. CDR3 size: 13 residues. CDR3: CASSSGPNTEAFF. For the CDR3, the DNA is TGTGCCAGCAGCTCCGGACCAAACACTGAAGCTTTCTTT.

This chain connects TRBV10-1 to TRBJ2-1; possibly TRBD2 for D (6 bases). V lost 2 bases and J lost 9, with 11 bases in between. CDR1 is WNHNN and CDR2 is SYGVQD in the germline V gene (reference sequence). The CDR3 totals 13 residues. The CDR3 reads CASSERGLGEQFF. DNA of the CDR3: TGCGCCAGCAGTGAGCGGGGGTTAGGTGAGCAGTTCTTC.

This clone was counted once. This rearrangement joins TRBV28 to TRBJ2-1; TRBD2 matches 10 bases. The CDR3 is made up of 15 amino acids. V lost 5 bases and J lost 9; bases outside the gene matches: 10. The germline V gene has CDR1 MDHEN and CDR2 SYDVKM. This CDR3 reads CASSKSGRGGTEQFF. The CDR3 DNA reads TGTGCCAGCAGTAAAAGCGGGAGGGGAGGGACTGAGCAGTTCTTC.

The rearrangement uses TRBV5-1 and TRBJ2-6, with TRBD2 identical over 9 bases. CDR1 and CDR2 (germline): SGHRS, YFSETQ. Trimming at V came to 7 bases and at J to 0 bases, leaving 2 bases not matched to a gene. CDR3 length equals 15 residues. The CDR3 spells CASGGRASGANVLTF. DNA of the CDR3: TGCGCCAGCGGCGGGAGGGCCTCTGGGGCCAACGTCCTGACTTTC. The full variable domain, completed using reference TRBV5-1 and TRBJ2-6, is KAGVTQTPRYLIKTRGQQVTLSCSPISGHRSVSWYQQTPGQGLQFLFEYFSETQRNKGNFPGRFSGRQFSNSRSEMNVSTLELGDSALYLCASGGRASGANVLTFGAGSRLTVL.

This clone appeared a few times. V and J are TRBV5-1 and TRBJ2-1, with 12 bases lining up with TRBD2. Germline CDR1 is SGHRS and CDR2 is YFSETQ. Losses at the gene ends were 1 base for V and 6 bases for J; bases not matched to a gene: 17. This CDR3 contains 20 residues. CDR3: CASSLFGVLAGGPDVNEQFF. As DNA, the CDR3 is TGCGCCAGCAGCTTGTTCGGGGTTCTAGCGGGAGGGCCCGATGTCAATGAGCAGTTCTTC. Looking up the rest from reference TRBV5-1 and TRBJ2-1 gives the full variable domain: KAGVTQTPRYLIKTRGQQVTLSCSPISGHRSVSWYQQTPGQGLQFLFEYFSETQRNKGNFPGRFSGRQFSNSRSEMNVSTLELGDSALYLCASSLFGVLAGGPDVNEQFFGPGTRLTVL.

The chain combines TRBV19 with TRBJ1-4; D unclear. The V gene lost 10 bases and the J gene lost 6 bases, with 15 bases spanning the gap. Germline V gives CDR1 LNHDA, CDR2 SQIVND (reference sequence). The CDR3 covers 13 residues. CDR3 in DNA: TGTGCCACCCATAAGGGTGGCGATGAAAAACTGTTTTTT. It codes for CATHKGGDEKLFF.